A single count supports the clone carrying this TCR beta chain. The record originates from a study of identical twins. The CDR3 runs to 15 residues. Trimming stripped 10 bases from V and 4 bases from J, with 21 bases between. The V gene's germline CDR1 is SNHLY and CDR2 FYNNEI. TCRdb re-called the 5' RACE reads through MiXCR, storing one row per CDR3 protein. The sample lists hundreds of thousands of distinct CDR3 sequences; around 24% were seen once. The same sample was also studied in work on yellow fever vaccine responses in identical twins.

The chain uses TRBV2 and TRBJ2-3, with D possibly being TRBD1 (6 bases). The TCR was taken from a woman in her late teens or twenties in good health. Sequences were obtained from CD4+ T cells sorted from blood. The CDR3 reads CATKGIQGFSDTQYF. The CDR3, as DNA: TGTGCCACAAAAGGGATACAGGGATTCTCAGATACGCAGTATTTT.